This entry is about one T cell receptor (beta chain). Antigen unknown. This record comes from a study of graft-versus-host responses after intestinal transplantation. This table comes from immunoSEQ multiplex PCR, and its TCRdb copy is limited to in-frame clones, with some not included. The sample lists about 51,000 clones, about 89% seen once, with approximately 0.6% in the top ten. The length of the CDR3 is 14 residues. Per the germline V gene, CDR1 is SGHTA and CDR2 is FQGNSA. Trimming took off 5 bases at V and 4 bases at J, with 14 bases between the two ends. The material sequenced was unstimulated CD4+ T cells sorted from spleen or lymph node cells, taken before transplant. The origin of this receptor is a human donor who was the organ donor for an intestinal transplant. This rearrangement joins TRBV7-2 to TRBJ1-2; D ambiguous. The CDR3 DNA follows: TGTGCCAGCAGCCATACGGGGAACATCTATGGCTACACCTTC. Translated: CASSHTGNIYGYTF.